This T cell receptor beta chain was profiled in a study of OX40 agonist ivuxolimab in advanced cancers. Broadly, across the study: The costimulatory receptor OX40 (CD134) was targeted by ivuxolimab, a fully human IgG2 agonistic monoclonal antibody. Partial responses were achieved by three dose-escalation patients, of whom one had hepatocellular carcinoma and two had cutaneous melanoma. Among the roughly 52 dose-escalation patients, approximately 20 had hepatocellular carcinoma, roughly 15 melanoma, 9 renal cell carcinoma and 9 head and neck cancer. The monotherapy dose-escalation portion (N ≈ 55 patients) of the phase I ivuxolimab trial is reported in the paper. The purpose of peripheral TCRbeta sequencing was to test whether ivuxolimab changed TCR sequence diversity and led to clonal T-cell expansion. A male proportion of roughly 85% and a mean age of about 60 years, ranging from about 20 to 79, were recorded for the dose-escalation cohort. Intravenous ivuxolimab was administered to patients every 2 weeks at six dose levels: 0.01, 0.1, 0.3, 1.5, 3 and 10 mg/kg. Patients were allowed to have had prior anti-PD-1, anti-PD-L1 or anti-CTLA-4 therapy, and approximately 40% of the dose-escalation patients had been treated with checkpoint inhibitors. Summary of the overall study and its limitations: Clonal expansion of both CD4+ and CD8+ blood T cells was observed from baseline to week 6 at doses 0.1 to 3.0 mg/kg. After ivuxolimab, expanded clones were on average more numerous among CD8+ T cells than among CD4+ T cells. The antigen specificity of the clonally expanded peripheral T cells was not determined. Low levels of normalized T-cell clonal expansion were also shown by some nonresponding patients. In the 0.1-3.0 mg/kg groups, partial responders had among the lowest normalized peripheral clonal expansion, particularly in CD8+ T cells.

For sequencing of the TCRbeta CDR3 region, genomic DNA was extracted from the sorted cells. The immunoSEQ Assay was used for sequencing of TCRbeta CDR3 regions. This is the immuneACCESS table as TCRdb keeps it, with only in-frame sequences that have V and J called. A part of the clones is gone; compared with another copy, unresolved V genes explain less than half, and the rest is unexplained. The sample yields more than 20,000 clones; 84% were counted once. In total, the top ten clones hold approximately 30% of the sample. A word on this clone: Which antigen it targets is not known. Base qualities were left out, and no much larger clone turns up one base away.

Reading the germline V gene gives CDR1 MNHEY and CDR2 SVGAGI. V is shortened by 0 bases, J by 2 bases, and the region joining them spans 11 bases. Measured from the cysteine to the phenylalanine, the CDR3 is 16 residues long. The sequence is cut down to CDR3 DNA, 48 bases in frame from base 1. Patients with a history of autoimmune disease or receiving systemic immunosuppression were excluded from the trial. In every dose cohort, peripheral blood was drawn for TCR sequencing at baseline, cycle 4 day 1, and cycle 7 day 1. The samples were drawn from a first-in-human, open-label, multicenter phase I dose-escalation trial of ivuxolimab. Adults with locally advanced or metastatic melanoma, renal cell, hepatocellular, or head and neck squamous cell carcinoma were enrolled in the trial. Before TCR sequencing, CD4+ and CD8+ T cells were separately sorted from peripheral blood.

The receptor was isolated from an adult with an advanced solid tumor such as melanoma, head and neck, liver or kidney cancer. This receptor chain uses TRBV6-5 and TRBJ2-1; tentative D gene TRBD2, with 5 bases matching. Sequencing used CD4+ or CD8+ T cells sorted from blood, obtained in a trial of the OX40 agonist ivuxolimab. The CDR3 region reads CASSYSFSGTYNEQFF. The nucleotides read TGTGCCAGCAGTTACTCGTTCAGCGGCACCTACAATGAGCAGTTCTTC.